The rows below give T cell receptor beta chains drawn from one sample of a study of T cell repertoires in cytomegalovirus infection. Each CDR3 protein is one row after TCRdb ran MiXCR on the reads. The table has 150,000 to 200,000 distinct CDR3 sequences, about 18% seen once; the top ten hold around 27%. Specimen: CD8+ T cells from PBMCs. The source is a human donor in good health (CMV status not recorded). Some clones in this sample may be carry-over from other donors' samples. Each CDR3 is given with its conserved first and last residue. Fields, in order: clone size, V gene, CDR3 protein. Clone size is shown for a subset of rows, as once, few, many or a class of expanded clone.

>few|TRBV20-1
CSAKKVGTANSPLHF
>few|TRBV7-2
CASSLSPTRTDGDF
>few|TRBV9
CASSETPGTGIDQPQHF
>few|TRBV29-1
CSVIHRDRPLGTEAFF
>few|TRBV4-3
CASSQDLRHNQPQHF
>-|TRBV28
CASSKTGWLDEQFF
>few|TRBV9
CASSVGWTGDYTF
>-|TRBV4-2
CASSQTTRTDTQYF
>few|TRBV7-2
CVSLGPLEQYF
>-|TRBV4-2
CTSSQDLAGLDGPDTQYF
>-|TRBV2
CASSEPGPFTLFF
>few|TRBV7-9
CASRGITEAFF
>few|TRBV7-9
CASSLVARRRSSGNTIYF
>-|TRBV28
CASSRRGGGLDEQFF
>-|TRBV11-3
CASSEGTVGQQFF
>few|TRBV28
CASSSGQGAYGYTF
>few|TRBV29-1
CSVPGTFYNEQFF
>-|TRBV7-9
CASTSPGQWYNGELFF
>-|TRBV6-2/TRBV6-3
CASSYAPGLAGSSYNEQFF
>-|TRBV7-9
CASSLRTDDSGANVLTF